Reported below is one TCR beta chain. Its antigen is currently unknown. This specimen comes from a study of T cell responses to AZD1222 COVID-19 vaccine. Findings and limits, study-wide: Across the whole spike, CD4 TCRs peaked at regions 160-218 and 743-854. Repertoire samples came only from after the peak T cell response. The number of AZD1222 recipients seropositive at baseline was only 5 to 7.

Data came from immunoSEQ multiplex PCR; TCRdb stores just in-frame clones and leaves some out. The data contain 140,000 to 150,000 clones, about 90% of them singletons. The CDR3 runs to 15 residues. Per the germline V gene, CDR1 is KGHSH and CDR2 is LQKENI. The V end was cut by 2 bases, the J end by 2 bases, with 11 bases between. The sequencing here drew on peripheral blood, taken on day 0 of MenACWY control vaccination. The chain recombines TRBV18 with TRBJ2-3; D is unclear. This TCR was sampled from an adult in good health. Written as DNA, the CDR3 is TGTGCCAGCTCACCAGCCACTATCTCCACAGATACGCAGTATTTT. This translates into CASSPATISTDTQYF. Combining the CDR3 with reference TRBV18 and TRBJ2-3 gives the whole variable domain NAGVMQNPRHLVRRRGQEARLRCSPMKGHSHVYWYRQLPEEGLKFMVYLQKENIIDESGMPKERFSAEFPKEGPSILRIQQVVRGDSAAYFCASSPATISTDTQYFGPGTRLTVL.